Listed below are T cell receptor beta chains from one sample, sequenced in a study of regulatory T cells in long-lasting Graves disease. TCRdb re-called the multiplex PCR reads with MiXCR, one entry per CDR3 protein. The sample holds roughly 560,000 distinct CDR3 sequences, about 15% seen once. These data are also associated with another study on T cells in Graves' hyperthyroidism and ophthalmopathy.

Here the sequenced sample was peripheral blood mononuclear cells (PBMCs), taken at new diagnosis, from a patient treated with antithyroid drugs. These TCRs come from a middle-aged woman with Graves disease. Both conserved end residues are part of each CDR3. A D gene is named only where the DNA matches it firmly. Rows may omit the clone size; those that give it use once, few, many or a size class.

v_gene,d_gene,abundance,j_gene,CDR3aa,CDR3nt
TRBV5-4,TRBD1,few,TRBJ1-2,CASSLTGEGYGYTF,TGTGCCAGCAGCTTAACAGGGGAGGGCTATGGCTACACCTTC
TRBV7-2,.,many,TRBJ1-1,CASSLGGRVATEAFF,TGTGCCAGCAGCTTAGGTGGCAGGGTGGCCACTGAAGCTTTCTTT
TRBV20-1,.,.,TRBJ1-5,CSAGGGTYSNQLQHF,TGCAGTGCTGGGGGGGGGACCTATAGCAATCAGCTCCAGCATTTT
TRBV20-1,TRBD2,many,TRBJ2-1,CSARMGGSYNEQFF,TGCAGTGCTAGGATGGGGGGGTCCTACAATGAGCAGTTCTTC
TRBV6-1,.,many,TRBJ1-1,CASSAMYDRLEAFF,TGTGCCAGCTCAGCGATGTATGACAGGCTTGAAGCTTTCTTT
TRBV6-5,.,.,TRBJ1-1,CASSYGESTGNTEAFF,TGTGCCAGCAGTTACGGGGAATCGACAGGCAACACTGAAGCTTTCTTT
TRBV2,TRBD1,.,TRBJ2-2,CASSGKPFVLGRGQTGELFF,TGTGCCAGCAGTGGCAAGCCATTCGTACTGGGCAGGGGGCAGACCGGGGAGCTGTTTTTT
TRBV10-1,.,.,TRBJ1-1,CASSELTGNTEAFF,TGCGCCAGCAGTGAGTTGACAGGGAACACTGAAGCTTTCTTT
TRBV15,.,few,TRBJ1-1,CATSSQLDGRPNTEAFF,TGTGCCACCAGCAGTCAGTTGGATGGCAGACCGAACACTGAAGCTTTCTTT
TRBV7-9,.,few,TRBJ2-3,CASRGGYTDTQYF,TGTGCCAGCAGGGGGGGATACACAGATACGCAGTATTTT
TRBV28,TRBD1,many,TRBJ1-1,CASSYIPGGTEAFF,TGTGCCAGCAGTTATATCCCAGGGGGCACTGAAGCTTTCTTT
TRBV3-1,TRBD1,many,TRBJ1-2,CATAAGTGNGYTF,TGTGCCACCGCGGCCGGGACAGGGAATGGCTACACCTTC
TRBV5-1,.,many,TRBJ2-1,CASSSEIRTYYNEQFF,TGCGCCAGCAGCTCGGAAATTAGGACGTACTACAATGAGCAGTTCTTC
TRBV7-9,TRBD1,few,TRBJ2-7,CAGGTGSYEQYF,TGTGCCGGAGGGACAGGGTCCTACGAGCAGTACTTC
TRBV27,.,.,TRBJ1-6,CASSLLGAGGSRLHNSPLHF,TGTGCCAGCAGTTTACTAGGTGCGGGGGGATCCCGTCTCCATAATTCACCCCTCCACTTT
TRBV10-3,TRBD2,many,TRBJ2-5,CAIRTSVQETQYF,TGTGCCATCAGGACTAGCGTACAAGAGACCCAGTACTTC
TRBV2,.,many,TRBJ1-1,CASSERRAEAFF,TGTGCCAGCAGTGAACGGAGGGCTGAAGCTTTCTTT
TRBV19,.,.,TRBJ1-1,CASSIQPYKQAFF,TGTGCCAGTAGTATACAGCCTTACAAACAAGCTTTCTTT
TRBV2,.,many,TRBJ2-1,CASVAARVINEQFF,TGTGCCAGCGTAGCGGCGCGGGTGATCAATGAGCAGTTCTTC
TRBV7-9,.,.,TRBJ1-3,CASSFGPSSGNTIYF,TGTGCCAGCAGCTTCGGGCCCTCCTCTGGAAACACCATATATTTT
TRBV5-1,.,few,TRBJ1-1,CASSLAGVPTNPEAFF,TGCGCCAGCAGCTTGGCCGGTGTGCCGACGAACCCCGAAGCTTTCTTT
TRBV7-9,.,.,TRBJ1-1,CASSLERGLSTEALF,TGTGCCAGCAGCTTAGAGAGAGGTTTAAGCACTGAAGCTCTCTTT
TRBV14,.,.,TRBJ1-1,CASSQGVRDGFFGTEAFF,TGTGCCAGCAGCCAAGGAGTCAGGGACGGCTTCTTTGGCACTGAAGCTTTCTTT
TRBV6-5,TRBD1,.,TRBJ1-2,CASSCSGTGGSGGYTF,TGTGCCAGCAGTTGCTCAGGGACAGGGGGATCGGGTGGCTACACCTTC
TRBV7-8,.,many,TRBJ2-7,CASSLGARSAGAYEQYF,TGTGCCAGCAGCTTAGGGGCCCGCTCCGCAGGGGCCTACGAGCAGTACTTC
TRBV4-1,TRBD1,few,TRBJ1-6,CASSQAGQGFSPLHF,TGCGCCAGCAGCCAAGCGGGACAGGGCTTTTCACCCCTCCACTTT
TRBV7-2,.,.,TRBJ1-5,CASSLWDYGGQPQHF,TGTGCCAGCAGCTTATGGGATTATGGGGGTCAGCCCCAGCATTTT
TRBV7-9,TRBD2,few,TRBJ2-1,CASRSGTSGFLSSYNEQFF,TGTGCCAGCAGATCCGGGACTAGCGGGTTCCTGAGCTCCTACAATGAGCAGTTCTTC
TRBV12-3/TRBV12-4,.,many,TRBJ2-3,CASSGLVPDTQYF,TGTGCCAGCAGCGGGCTAGTTCCAGATACGCAGTATTTT
TRBV18,TRBD2,.,TRBJ2-7,CASSPRSSGAYYEQYF,TGTGCCAGCTCACCACGGTCTAGCGGGGCCTACTACGAGCAGTACTTC
TRBV19,.,.,TRBJ1-2,CASSTDSVGGYTF,TGTGCCAGTAGTACTGACAGCGTGGGTGGCTACACCTTC
TRBV6-1,.,.,TRBJ1-4,CASSEAPGGGNEKLFF,TGTGCCAGCAGTGAAGCGCCCGGAGGGGGGAACGAAAAACTGTTTTTT
TRBV27,TRBD1,many,TRBJ1-6,CASRPGQGALSPLHF,TGTGCCAGCAGACCGGGACAGGGGGCTTTGTCACCCCTCCACTTT
TRBV5-5,TRBD2,.,TRBJ2-1,CASSSPQRRGVSYNEQFF,TGTGCCAGCAGCTCCCCGCAGAGGCGGGGGGTTTCCTACAATGAGCAGTTCTTC
TRBV6-1,TRBD2,many,TRBJ2-3,CASRATSGGSTDTQYF,TGTGCCAGCAGGGCGACTAGCGGGGGCAGCACAGATACGCAGTATTTT
TRBV28,TRBD1,many,TRBJ1-2,CASSLIAGTGDGYTF,TGTGCCAGCAGTTTAATCGCCGGGACAGGGGACGGCTACACCTTC
TRBV20-1,.,.,TRBJ1-2,CSARKEVYTF,TGCAGTGCTAGGAAGGAAGTCTACACCTTC
TRBV12-3/TRBV12-4,TRBD2,.,TRBJ2-2,CASSPIGGSTGELFF,TGTGCCAGCAGCCCAATCGGGGGGAGCACCGGGGAGCTGTTTTTT
TRBV7-2,TRBD2,many,TRBJ2-5,CASSTGTRETQYF,TGTGCCAGCAGCACCGGGACTAGGGAGACCCAGTACTTC